The clone carrying this T cell receptor beta chain was picked up one time. The method was immunoSEQ multiplex PCR; TCRdb's version includes in-frame clones alone and lacks a portion of them. In the table there are around 130,000 clones, just under 85% of which are singletons. This entry comes from a study of blood T cell repertoires in COVID-19. In germline, CDR1 is SNHLY, CDR2 FYNNEI. Trimming removed 7 bases from V and 4 bases from J, with 10 bases in between. The CDR3 runs 12 residues. The chain combines TRBV2 with TRBJ1-1; a possible D gene is TRBD1 (5 bases). The sample was PBMCs or T cells enriched from blood (not recorded which). The TCR was taken from a woman aged 45 to 65 with acute COVID-19. The CDR3 nucleotides read TGTGCCAGCAAGAAGGGGATCACTGAAGCTTTCTTT. Residues: CASKKGITEAFF.